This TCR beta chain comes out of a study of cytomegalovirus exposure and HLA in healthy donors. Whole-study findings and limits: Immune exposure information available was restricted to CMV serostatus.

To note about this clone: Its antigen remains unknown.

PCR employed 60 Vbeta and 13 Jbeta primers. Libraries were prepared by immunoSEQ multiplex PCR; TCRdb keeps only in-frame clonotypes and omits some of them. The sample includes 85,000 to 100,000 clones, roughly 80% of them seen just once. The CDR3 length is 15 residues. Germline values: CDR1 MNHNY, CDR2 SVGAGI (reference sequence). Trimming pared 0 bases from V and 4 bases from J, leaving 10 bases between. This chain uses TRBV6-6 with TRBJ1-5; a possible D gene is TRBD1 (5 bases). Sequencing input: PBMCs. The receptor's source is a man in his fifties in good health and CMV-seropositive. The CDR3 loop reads CASSYSTRENQPQHF. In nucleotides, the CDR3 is TGTGCCAGCAGTTACTCAACCAGGGAAAATCAGCCCCAGCATTTT.